The sequence of this T cell receptor (beta chain) was determined in a study of blood T cell repertoires in COVID-19. Across the study: Sites in the United States, Italy and Spain provided acute and convalescent COVID-19 samples. T cells, B-cell-depleted T cells, or PBMCs supplied cDNA or gDNA.

How the authors handled the data: Scientists estimated how many nucleated cells there were by amplifying reference gene primers. TCRdb's table, derived via immunoSEQ multiplex PCR, lists solely in-frame clones and lacks some. V, J and clone size derive from that table, while D and trimming were established from the DNA sequence. The data hold tens of thousands of clones, with 90% to 95% observed a single time. Trimming took off 0 bases at V and 11 bases at J, with 14 bases between the two ends. The CDR3 covers 13 residues. Germline CDR1 reads SGHRS; CDR2 reads YFSETQ. The sequencing sample was made of peripheral blood. The V gene is TRBV5-1, the J gene TRBJ1-2; possible D gene TRBD1, 5 bases. This sequence originates from a man in his fifties or sixties with active COVID-19. The CDR3 spells CASSLGQGKGYTF. The DNA of the CDR3 is TGCGCCAGCAGCTTGGGGCAGGGCAAAGGGTACACCTTC.